The rows below give T cell receptor beta chains drawn from one sample of a study of blood T cells in healthy people across ages. MiXCR, applied by TCRdb to the 5' RACE reads, yields one record per CDR3 protein. The sample has about 720,000 distinct CDR3 sequences; over 20% are singletons. The sequencing input was blood. Source of these receptors: a man aged 70 or older in good health. CDR3s include the opening cysteine and the closing phenylalanine or tryptophan. The D gene is left open where the match is weak. The size of a clone is reported for some rows only, either as once, few or many, or as a class for expanded clones.

size: NA; V: TRBV20-1; J: TRBJ1-2; D: NA; DNA: TGCAGTGCGCTGCCCGCCCGACAGGACAGAGGCTACACCTTC; CDR3: CSALPARQDRGYTF
size: NA; V: TRBV29-1; J: TRBJ2-5; D: NA; DNA: TGCAGCGTTGAAGAGACTTTAGAGACCCAGTACTTC; CDR3: CSVEETLETQYF
size: NA; V: TRBV7-9; J: TRBJ2-3; D: TRBD2; DNA: TGTGCCAGCAGCTTAGCGCCGGCTAGCGGGAGCACAGATACGCAGTATTTT; CDR3: CASSLAPASGSTDTQYF
size: NA; V: TRBV6-4; J: TRBJ2-1; D: NA; DNA: TGTGCCAGCAGTGCTGTAGGGGGGCCGTACAATGAGCAGTTCTTC; CDR3: CASSAVGGPYNEQFF
size: NA; V: TRBV12-3/TRBV12-4; J: TRBJ2-5; D: TRBD1; DNA: TGTGCCAGCAGTCCCGGGACAGGGACCCAAGAGACCCAGTACTTC; CDR3: CASSPGTGTQETQYF
size: many; V: TRBV12-3/TRBV12-4; J: TRBJ2-3; D: NA; DNA: TGTGCCAGCAGTTTTAGCCCAGATACGCAGTATTTT; CDR3: CASSFSPDTQYF
size: NA; V: TRBV19; J: TRBJ2-3; D: TRBD2; DNA: TGTGCCAGTAGTAGTCTAGCGGGGGGGGACGATACGCAGTATTTT; CDR3: CASSSLAGGDDTQYF
size: few; V: TRBV7-9; J: TRBJ1-1; D: NA; DNA: TGTGCCAGCAACGTGGGGGGGAACACTGAAGCTTTCTTT; CDR3: CASNVGGNTEAFF
size: NA; V: TRBV6-5; J: TRBJ1-5; D: NA; DNA: TGTGCCAGCAGTACTAGGGGGACCAATCAGCCCCAGCATTTT; CDR3: CASSTRGTNQPQHF
size: NA; V: TRBV28; J: TRBJ2-7; D: TRBD1; DNA: TGTGCCAGCATTGGACAGGCCGTTTCCTACGAGCAGTACTTC; CDR3: CASIGQAVSYEQYF
size: NA; V: TRBV3-1; J: TRBJ2-5; D: NA; DNA: TGTGCCAGCAGCCAAAATTCTAAGTACTTC; CDR3: CASSQNSKYF
size: NA; V: TRBV29-1; J: TRBJ2-1; D: TRBD2; DNA: TGCAGCGTTGAGGGGACTAGCGGGAGTTTC; CDR3: CSVEGTSGSF
size: few; V: TRBV12-3/TRBV12-4; J: TRBJ1-1; D: NA; DNA: TGTGCCAGCAGTTTGGGTGGGGGGCTTTTTGGTGAAGCTTTCTTT; CDR3: CASSLGGGLFGEAFF
size: NA; V: TRBV6-5; J: TRBJ1-4; D: NA; DNA: TGTGCCAGCAGTTATGGGCGGAAGGATGAAAAACTGTTTTTT; CDR3: CASSYGRKDEKLFF
size: many; V: TRBV15; J: TRBJ2-5; D: NA; DNA: TGTGCCACCAGCAGCAACGGACAGTCCCAAGAGACCCAGTACTTC; CDR3: CATSSNGQSQETQYF
size: NA; V: TRBV19; J: TRBJ1-1; D: NA; DNA: TGTGCCAGTAGTGTCGACAGTAGTATGAACACTGAAGCTTTCTTT; CDR3: CASSVDSSMNTEAFF
size: NA; V: TRBV4-1; J: TRBJ2-3; D: NA; DNA: TGCGCCAGCAGCTGGGGTAGTGTAAGCACAGATACGCAGTATTTT; CDR3: CASSWGSVSTDTQYF
size: NA; V: TRBV6-4; J: TRBJ2-5; D: TRBD1; DNA: TGTGCCAGCAGTGTGGGGACAGCTGTATTCTTC; CDR3: CASSVGTAVFF
size: few; V: TRBV19; J: TRBJ2-4; D: NA; DNA: TGTGCCAGTAGTACTGGGACGCAAACCAAAATTCAGTACTTC; CDR3: CASSTGTQTKIQYF
size: NA; V: TRBV29-1; J: TRBJ2-5; D: TRBD1; DNA: TGCAGCGTTGAAGGACAGGGACAGGGGACCCAGTACTTC; CDR3: CSVEGQGQGTQYF
size: once; V: TRBV5-1; J: TRBJ2-3; D: TRBD2; DNA: TGCGCCAGCAGCGGAGGGACTAGCGTCGGCGCAGATACGCAGTATTTT; CDR3: CASSGGTSVGADTQYF
size: NA; V: TRBV3-1; J: TRBJ2-6; D: TRBD2; DNA: TGTGCCAGCAGCCAGCTAGCGGGCAGCTCTGGGGCCAACGTCCTGACTTTC; CDR3: CASSQLAGSSGANVLTF
size: few; V: TRBV21-1; J: TRBJ2-1; D: NA; DNA: TGTGCCAGCAGTCATGGCAGTCCGTACAATGAGCAGTTCTTC; CDR3: CASSHGSPYNEQFF
size: NA; V: TRBV9; J: TRBJ1-4; D: NA; DNA: TGTGCCAGCAGCGCCGACAGGTTTGTGGGTGAAAAACTGTTTTTT; CDR3: CASSADRFVGEKLFF
size: once; V: TRBV18; J: TRBJ1-5; D: NA; DNA: TGTGCCAGCTCGTCAGAACTTGGGGGCAATCAGCCCCAGCATTTT; CDR3: CASSSELGGNQPQHF
size: NA; V: TRBV7-9; J: TRBJ2-1; D: TRBD2; DNA: TGTGCCAGCAGCCCCCGGGACGGGACTAGTTTTAGGATCGACAATGAGCAGTTCTTC; CDR3: CASSPRDGTSFRIDNEQFF
size: few; V: TRBV20-1; J: TRBJ2-1; D: NA; DNA: TGCAGTGCTAGGCCGGCGGGTGAGATCTACAATGAGCAGTTCTTC; CDR3: CSARPAGEIYNEQFF
size: NA; V: TRBV5-1; J: TRBJ2-1; D: TRBD1; DNA: TGCGCCAGCAGCCCGGAACCGGGACAGGGTATCAATGAGCAGTTCTTC; CDR3: CASSPEPGQGINEQFF
size: NA; V: TRBV29-1; J: TRBJ2-7; D: TRBD1; DNA: TGCAGCGTTGAAGGAAAAAGGGGGCAGGGGTACGAGCAGTACTTC; CDR3: CSVEGKRGQGYEQYF
size: NA; V: TRBV18; J: TRBJ1-3; D: NA; DNA: TGTGCCAGCTCACTACAGGACCACGGAAACACCATATATTTT; CDR3: CASSLQDHGNTIYF
size: NA; V: TRBV6-5; J: TRBJ2-2; D: NA; DNA: TGTGCCAGCAGCAGGGTTGCCGGGGAGCTGTTTTTT; CDR3: CASSRVAGELFF
size: few; V: TRBV12-3/TRBV12-4; J: TRBJ1-5; D: TRBD1; DNA: TGTGCCAGCAGAGGGACAGGGCCCAATCAGCCCCAGCATTTT; CDR3: CASRGTGPNQPQHF
size: few; V: TRBV20-1; J: TRBJ2-1; D: TRBD2; DNA: TGCAGTGCTAGAGGTCTACCTACTAGCGGGGGGACCTACAATGAGCAGTTCTTC; CDR3: CSARGLPTSGGTYNEQFF
size: NA; V: TRBV12-3/TRBV12-4; J: TRBJ2-1; D: NA; DNA: TGTGCCAGCAGTTTTGGAGCCCTAGGGCCCTACAATGAGCAGTTCTTC; CDR3: CASSFGALGPYNEQFF
size: few; V: TRBV12-3/TRBV12-4; J: TRBJ2-3; D: NA; DNA: TGTGCCAGCGGGTCGACAGGTAGCACAGATACGCAGTATTTT; CDR3: CASGSTGSTDTQYF
size: NA; V: TRBV11-2; J: TRBJ2-2; D: NA; DNA: TGTGCCAGCAGCTTAGATATGTACACCGGGGAGCTGTTTTTT; CDR3: CASSLDMYTGELFF
size: NA; V: TRBV6-5; J: TRBJ2-1; D: NA; DNA: TGTGCCAGCAGTTATTCATCAGGTGGGAGAAATGAGCAGTTCTTC; CDR3: CASSYSSGGRNEQFF
size: NA; V: TRBV29-1; J: TRBJ2-3; D: TRBD2; DNA: TGCAGCGTTGAAGATCGAACGGGAGGGATTACTCGGGATACGCAGTATTTT; CDR3: CSVEDRTGGITRDTQYF
size: NA; V: TRBV7-9; J: TRBJ1-2; D: NA; DNA: TGTGCCGGCAGGACTATGACGGGGCTTACCTTCTATGGCTACACCTTC; CDR3: CAGRTMTGLTFYGYTF
size: NA; V: TRBV5-1; J: TRBJ1-4; D: TRBD1; DNA: TGCGCCAGCAGCTTGGTTTCGCAGGGACAGGGTTATGAAAAACTGTTTTTT; CDR3: CASSLVSQGQGYEKLFF
size: few; V: TRBV7-2; J: TRBJ2-4; D: TRBD1; DNA: TGTGCCAGCAGCTTAGATCCGGGTGAGGGGGCTCGAGCCAAAAACATTCAGTACTTC; CDR3: CASSLDPGEGARAKNIQYF
size: few; V: TRBV5-1; J: TRBJ2-2; D: NA; DNA: TGCGCCAGCAGATCGGGTGGGGCGATGAACACCGGGGAGCTGTTTTTT; CDR3: CASRSGGAMNTGELFF
size: many; V: TRBV7-2; J: TRBJ2-7; D: NA; DNA: TGTGCCAGCAGCTATACCCACTACGAGCAGTACTTC; CDR3: CASSYTHYEQYF
size: few; V: TRBV20-1; J: TRBJ1-4; D: TRBD1; DNA: TGCAGTGCTCCGGGACAGGGCTTTGAAGAACTGTTTTTT; CDR3: CSAPGQGFEELFF
size: NA; V: TRBV5-6; J: TRBJ1-2; D: TRBD1; DNA: TGTGCCAGCAGCTACGGACAGGGTGGAACTGGCTACACCTTC; CDR3: CASSYGQGGTGYTF
size: few; V: TRBV9; J: TRBJ2-1; D: TRBD2; DNA: TGTGCCAGCAGCGGGGGAGGGTGGTACAATGAGCAGTTCTTC; CDR3: CASSGGGWYNEQFF
size: few; V: TRBV5-1; J: TRBJ1-5; D: NA; DNA: TGCGCCAGCAGCTTGGCTCCAAAGGGGCAGCCCCAGCATTTT; CDR3: CASSLAPKGQPQHF
size: NA; V: TRBV20-1; J: TRBJ2-3; D: NA; DNA: TGCAGTGCTAAAACTACCACAGATACGCAGTATTTT; CDR3: CSAKTTTDTQYF
size: NA; V: TRBV12-3/TRBV12-4; J: TRBJ1-1; D: TRBD1; DNA: TGTGCCAGCAGTTTAAACAGGGGATCCACTGAAGCTTTCTTT; CDR3: CASSLNRGSTEAFF
size: few; V: TRBV12-3/TRBV12-4; J: TRBJ2-5; D: NA; DNA: TGTGCCAGCAGTTCTCTAGCGTTCCAAGAGACCCAGTACTTC; CDR3: CASSSLAFQETQYF